The 27 T cell receptor beta chains given below trace back to one sample, sequenced in a study of graft-versus-host responses after intestinal transplantation. The antigens for these receptors are not known. This table comes from immunoSEQ multiplex PCR, and its TCRdb copy is limited to in-frame clones, with some not included. The sample includes about 96,000 clones, roughly 92% of them seen just once. The source was unstimulated CD4+ T cells sorted from spleen or lymph node cells, collected before intestinal transplant. The origin of the receptors is a human donor who received an intestinal transplant.

This chain joins TRBV28 and TRBJ1-1, with D perhaps matching TRBD1 (5 bases). Trimming took off 4 bases at V and 7 bases at J, with 16 bases between the two ends. There are 14 residues in the CDR3. Germline-derived CDR1 and CDR2 are MDHEN and SYDVKM. CDR3 bases: TGTGCCAGCAGTTCCCCGGGCAGGGAGGATGAAGCTTTCTTT. It is translated as CASSSPGREDEAFF. Together with reference TRBV28 and TRBJ1-1, the CDR3 gives the full variable domain: DVKVTQSSRYLVKRTGEKVFLECVQDMDHENMFWYRQDPGLGLRLIYFSYDVKMKEKGDIPEGYSVSREKKERFSLILESASTNQTSMYLCASSSPGREDEAFFGQGTRLTVV.

The chain carries TRBV2 and TRBJ2-1, with 7 bases fitting TRBD2. The ends lost 9 bases at V and 2 bases at J; junction bases unmatched: 13. The CDR3 consists of 16 residues. CDR1 is SNHLY and CDR2 is FYNNEI in the germline V gene. CDR3 sequence: CASPSATSGTYNEQFF. CDR3 nucleotide sequence: TGTGCCAGTCCATCAGCGACGAGCGGGACCTACAATGAGCAGTTCTTC. Full variable domain (rest looked up from reference TRBV2 and TRBJ2-1): EPEVTQTPSHQVTQMGQEVILRCVPISNHLYFYWYRQILGQKVEFLVSFYNNEISEKSEIFDDQFSVERPDGSNFTLKIRSTKLEDSAMYFCASPSATSGTYNEQFFGPGTRLTVL.

The V and J genes are TRBV27 and TRBJ1-1; no clear D gene. The CDR3 has 14 amino acids. The V gene lost 0 bases and the J gene lost 4 bases, with 9 bases spanning the gap. Germline V gives CDR1 MNHEY, CDR2 SMNVEV (reference sequence). CDR3 DNA sequence: TGTGCCAGCAGTTTATCCCGGTGGGGCACTGAAGCTTTCTTT. Translation: CASSLSRWGTEAFF.

In DNA form, the CDR3 reads TGTGCCAGCAGTTCCCGACCTAGGACTAATGAAAAACTGTTTTTT. It specifies CASSSRPRTNEKLFF. The V call is TRBV28, the J call TRBJ1-4; no firm D call. Trimming removed 4 bases at V and 2 bases at J, with 11 bases between. The V gene's germline CDR1 is MDHEN and CDR2 SYDVKM. This CDR3 contains 15 residues.

The V and J genes are TRBV27 and TRBJ1-1; the D is unclear. Germline assignment: CDR1 MNHEY and CDR2 SMNVEV (reference sequence). The CDR3 runs 11 residues. Trimming stripped 6 bases from V and 11 bases from J, with 13 bases between. Here the CDR3 reads CASSLGGQAFF. In DNA, the CDR3 is TGTGCCAGCAGCTTGGGCGGGCAGGCTTTCTTT.

The V call is TRBV19, the J call TRBJ2-2; D call uncertain. Trimming left V 5 bases short and J 4 bases short, with 11 bases between. The V gene's germline CDR1 is LNHDA and CDR2 SQIVND (reference sequence). The CDR3 runs to 14 residues. CDR3 in DNA: TGTGCCAGTAGTCTCAGTTTCCGCACCGGGGAGCTGTTTTTT. Translating it yields CASSLSFRTGELFF.

The chain combines TRBV11-2 with TRBJ2-7, with D tentatively TRBD1 (5 bases). The germline V gene encodes CDR1 SGHAT and CDR2 FQNNGV. CDR3 length: 15 amino acids. Trimming pared 1 base from V and 2 bases from J, leaving 12 bases between. The CDR3 is CASSLARGRAYEQYF. The CDR3 DNA reads TGTGCCAGCAGCTTAGCTAGGGGTCGCGCCTACGAGCAGTACTTC.

The V call is TRBV7-7, the J call TRBJ2-3, with 11 bases fitting TRBD2. J gave up 2 bases and V 2 bases, and 6 bases lay outside the gene matches. CDR1 SSHAT and CDR2 FNYEAQ come from the germline V gene (reference sequence). The CDR3 loop spans 17 amino acids. The CDR3 DNA sequence: TGTGCCAGCAGCTTATATCCGACTAGCGGGGTCACAGATACGCAGTATTTT. It codes for CASSLYPTSGVTDTQYF.

The J gene is TRBJ2-1, the V gene TRBV25-1, with 9 bases fitting TRBD2. The CDR3 spans 14 residues. The germline V gene has CDR1 MGHDK and CDR2 SYGVNS. After removal of 7 bases from V and 6 bases from J, the junction contained 7 bases not matched to a gene. CDR3 amino acids: CASTLAGRGNEQFF. The CDR3 DNA reads TGTGCCAGCACCCTAGCGGGACGCGGCAATGAGCAGTTCTTC. Using reference TRBV25-1 and TRBJ2-1 for the parts outside the CDR3, the full variable domain is EADIYQTPRYLVIGTGKKITLECSQTMGHDKMYWYQQDPGMELHLIHYSYGVNSTEKGDLSSESTVSRIRTEHFPLTLESARPSHTSQYLCASTLAGRGNEQFFGPGTRLTVL.

This chain joins TRBV6-4 and TRBJ1-1, with a possible D match to TRBD1 (5 bases). The CDR3 is 15 amino acids. Germline CDR1 is MRHNA and CDR2 is SNTAGT. Deletions cut 6 bases from V and 0 bases from J, with 14 bases between. CDR3 region: CASSPGGGMNTEAFF. CDR3 nucleotide sequence: TGTGCCAGCAGCCCCGGGGGGGGGATGAACACTGAAGCTTTCTTT.

The chain employs TRBV7-8 and TRBJ1-2; tentative D call: TRBD1 (6 bases). The CDR3 runs to 14 residues. V lost 4 bases and J 8 bases, leaving 17 bases between the germline ends. Germline V CDR1 and CDR2: SGHVS, FQNEAQ. The chain's CDR3 is CASSSGTMGRGYTF. Here the CDR3 DNA reads TGTGCCAGCAGCTCCGGGACAATGGGGAGGGGCTACACCTTC.

This chain connects TRBV5-6 to TRBJ2-2, with unresolved D. Trimming left V 2 bases short and J 3 bases short, with 8 bases between. CDR1 is SGHDT and CDR2 is YYEEEE in the germline V gene. The CDR3 sequence is 14 residues long. The CDR3 is CASSFDRYTGELFF. The CDR3 coding sequence is TGTGCCAGCAGCTTCGACCGGTACACCGGGGAGCTGTTTTTT. Supplemented by reference TRBV5-6 and TRBJ2-2, the full variable domain reads DAGVTQSPTHLIKTRGQQVTLRCSPKSGHDTVSWYQQALGQGPQFIFQYYEEEERQRGNFPDRFSGHQFPNYSSELNVNALLLGDSALYLCASSFDRYTGELFFGEGSRLTVL.

This clone was counted a single time. The V call is TRBV18, the J call TRBJ2-7; 11 bases map to TRBD2. The CDR3 sequence is 16 residues long. Germline V CDR1 and CDR2: KGHSH, LQKENI. J lost 5 bases, V lost 4 bases, and 10 bases had no gene match. The CDR3 spells CASSRLVGTSGNEQYF. DNA for the CDR3: TGTGCCAGCTCACGGCTCGTGGGGACTAGCGGAAACGAGCAGTACTTC.

The chain combines TRBV5-4 with TRBJ2-1; TRBD1 might be the D (5 bases). This CDR3 is 15 amino acids long. Germline loops: CDR1 SGHNT, CDR2 YYREEE (reference sequence). Trimming pared 3 bases from V and 4 bases from J, leaving 14 bases between. CDR3 in DNA: TGTGCCAGCAGCTCGAGACAGCTCCCTTACAATGAGCAGTTCTTC. Translating gives CASSSRQLPYNEQFF.

This clone showed up just once. The chain joins TRBV6-6 to TRBJ1-2; no clear D. Germline V CDR1 and CDR2: MNHNY, SVGAGI (reference sequence). CDR3 length: 11 amino acids. Trimming cost V 7 bases and J 2 bases, with 5 bases left between them. CDR3 sequence reads: CASTTNYGYTF. CDR3 bases: TGTGCCAGCACTACAAACTATGGCTACACCTTC.

The CDR3, as DNA: TGTGCCAGCAGCTTCACTAGCTGGGAGACCCAGTACTTC. Translating it yields CASSFTSWETQYF. J is TRBJ2-5 and V is TRBV7-2; D possibly corresponds to TRBD2 (6 bases). In germline, CDR1 is SGHTA, CDR2 FQGNSA. Trimming pared 3 bases from V and 5 bases from J, leaving 10 bases between. The CDR3 consists of 13 residues. Drawing the rest from reference TRBV7-2 and TRBJ2-5, the complete variable domain is GAGVSQSPSNKVTEKGKDVELRCDPISGHTALYWYRQSLGQGLEFLIYFQGNSAPDKSGLPSDRFSAERTGGSVSTLTIQRTQQEDSAVYLCASSFTSWETQYFGPGTRLLVL.

This chain joins TRBV2 and TRBJ2-1; no definite D call. Per germline, CDR1 SNHLY and CDR2 FYNNEI. The V end was cut by 4 bases, the J end by 10 bases, with 11 bases between. CDR3 length: 12 amino acids. CDR3 in amino acids: CASSGAILEQFF. DNA for the CDR3: TGTGCCAGCAGTGGAGCGATTTTGGAGCAGTTCTTC.

This chain links TRBV6-6 with TRBJ1-5, with 8 bases that match TRBD1. This CDR3 region has 14 residues. Per germline, CDR1 MNHNY and CDR2 SVGAGI (reference sequence). The junction had 3 bases not matched to a gene; V was cut back by 6 bases and J by 2 bases. The CDR3 protein is CASSQGAGNQPQHF. In nucleotides, the CDR3 is TGTGCCAGCAGCCAGGGGGCTGGCAATCAGCCCCAGCATTTT.

The rearrangement links TRBV28 to TRBJ2-1; D possibly matches TRBD1 or TRBD2 (6 bases each). Germline V CDR1 and CDR2: MDHEN, SYDVKM. This CDR3 contains 12 residues. V lost 2 bases to trimming and J lost 9 bases, with 8 bases between them. The CDR3 here is CASSLRGPEQFF. The CDR3 bases are TGTGCCAGCAGTTTACGGGGGCCTGAGCAGTTCTTC.

This sequence joins TRBV10-3 and TRBJ2-1, with 11 bases aligning to TRBD1. Trimming at V came to 7 bases and at J to 3 bases, leaving 5 bases not matched to a gene. This CDR3 spans 15 amino acids. Germline V lookup: CDR1 ENHRY, CDR2 SYGVKD. CDR3 nucleotides: TGTGCCATCAATTCCGGGACAGGGGGCTACAATGAGCAGTTCTTC. It specifies CAINSGTGGYNEQFF.

This sequence joins TRBV30 and TRBJ1-2; possibly TRBD1 for D (5 bases). Germline CDR1 reads GTSNPN; CDR2 reads SVGIG (reference sequence). V dropped 2 bases and J dropped 6 bases, with 7 bases sitting between them. CDR3 size: 11 residues. The CDR3 reads CAWSWGNGYTF. The CDR3 bases are TGTGCCTGGAGTTGGGGGAATGGCTACACCTTC.

The rearrangement uses TRBV7-9 and TRBJ1-1; TRBD1 aligns across 7 bases. V gave up 3 bases and J gave up 1 base; unmatched junction bases: 2. CDR1 is SEHNR and CDR2 is FQNEAQ in the germline V gene (reference sequence). The CDR3 consists of 14 residues. The CDR3 spells CASSFGQANTEAFF. In nucleotides, the CDR3 is TGTGCCAGCAGCTTTGGACAGGCGAACACTGAAGCTTTCTTT.

The rearrangement joins TRBV19 to TRBJ2-1, with 11 bases that match TRBD2. The germline gives CDR1 LNHDA, CDR2 SQIVND (reference sequence). This CDR3 is built from 18 residues. V was clipped by 3 bases and J by 0 bases; unmatched bases: 7. As DNA, the CDR3 is TGTGCCAGTAGTATGCTAGCGGGAGGACCTATCTCCTACAATGAGCAGTTCTTC. Translated, it gives CASSMLAGGPISYNEQFF. Full variable domain (missing parts from reference TRBV19 and TRBJ2-1): DGGITQSPKYLFRKEGQNVTLSCEQNLNHDAMYWYRQDPGQGLRLIYYSQIVNDFQKGDIAEGYSVSREKKESFPLTVTSAQKNPTAFYLCASSMLAGGPISYNEQFFGPGTRLTVL.

J is TRBJ1-2 and V is TRBV6-6, with 7 bases identical to TRBD1. The CDR3 extends over 11 amino acids. Per germline, CDR1 MNHNY and CDR2 SVGAGI (reference sequence). Germline trimming cut 10 bases from V and 4 bases from J; bases unmatched to any gene: 3. The CDR3 loop is CATGQVYGYTF. In DNA, the CDR3 is TGTGCCACCGGACAGGTCTATGGCTACACCTTC.

The chain combines TRBV11-3 with TRBJ2-3; 10 bases are shared with TRBD2. V shed 5 bases, J shed 14 bases, and the junction held 10 bases outside the gene matches. Germline-derived CDR1 and CDR2 are SGHNT and YENEEA. The CDR3 covers 13 residues. This CDR3 reads CASSASGGGPRYF. CDR3 coding DNA: TGTGCCAGCAGCGCTAGCGGGGGAGGGCCGCGGTATTTT.

The genes are TRBV18 and TRBJ1-1; D gene unclear. This CDR3 contains 14 residues. Germline V lookup: CDR1 KGHSH, CDR2 LQKENI. V was shortened by 4 bases and J by 0 bases, with 9 bases between the two germline ends. The CDR3 DNA reads as TGTGCCAGCTCACTCGGACTTCTGAACACTGAAGCTTTCTTT. Translating it yields CASSLGLLNTEAFF.

V gene TRBV28 combines with J gene TRBJ1-3; 7 nucleotides line up with TRBD1. The CDR3 spans 15 residues. With V trimmed by 3 bases and J by 4 bases, 6 bases remained unmatched. Germline CDR1 and CDR2: MDHEN and SYDVKM. The CDR3 reads CASSFLTGLGNTIYF. The CDR3 DNA sequence: TGTGCCAGCAGTTTCCTGACAGGGTTAGGAAACACCATATATTTT.